Listed here are 7 T cell receptor beta chains from one sample, sequenced in a study of T cell responses to AZD1222 COVID-19 vaccine. Clones were sequenced by immunoSEQ multiplex PCR, and TCRdb holds only the in-frame ones, with some missing. Counted here are about 140,000 clones, roughly 90% occurring once; the ten biggest clones make up about 5.5%. Specimen: peripheral blood, collected on day 0 of AZD1222 vaccination. These receptors were taken from an adult in good health.

Notes on this clone: Sequence at one end of the junction differs from germline and may be a read error. V is TRBV7-7 and J is TRBJ2-5; 9 bases agree with TRBD2. CDR1 is SSHAT and CDR2 is FNYEAQ in the germline V gene (reference sequence). The CDR3 length is 14 residues. The CDR3 region is CASSPLSGGRAQYF. The CDR3 DNA follows: TGTGCTAGCAGCCCATTAAGCGGGGGGAGGGCCCAGTACTTC.

The rearrangement links TRBV6-1 to TRBJ2-3; TRBD2 aligns across 8 bases. The CDR3 has 17 residues. The V gene end was trimmed by 0 bases and the J gene end by 5 bases; junction bases not matched to a gene: 10. From germline, CDR1 is MNHNS and CDR2 SASEGT. The CDR3 region is CASSEAAIAGLGDTQYF. The CDR3 DNA reads as TGTGCCAGCAGTGAAGCGGCAATAGCGGGATTGGGAGATACGCAGTATTTT.

The rearrangement uses TRBV29-1 and TRBJ1-1; no clear D. Trimming took 3 bases from V and 0 from J, leaving 8 bases between them. The germline gives CDR1 SQVTM, CDR2 ANQGSEA. The CDR3 contains 13 residues. CDR3 amino acids: CSVERRMNTEAFF. For the CDR3, the DNA is TGCAGCGTTGAGAGACGGATGAACACTGAAGCTTTCTTT.

This clone was counted once. This chain links TRBV18 with TRBJ2-1; the D gene is possibly TRBD1 (6 bases). The CDR3 runs 14 residues. V shed 2 bases and J shed 7 bases, with 12 bases lying between them. Per germline, CDR1 KGHSH and CDR2 LQKENI. For the CDR3, the DNA is TGTGCCAGCTCACCAAGAGGACAGACTAATGAGCAGTTCTTC. Encoded protein: CASSPRGQTNEQFF.

This clone was detected a few times. The rearrangement joins TRBV18 to TRBJ1-1; D gene unclear. This CDR3 region has 13 residues. Germline V gene data show CDR1 as KGHSH and CDR2 as LQKENI. V shed 6 bases and J shed 3 bases, with 11 bases lying between them. The CDR3 loop is CASSRAEDTEAFF. The DNA of the CDR3 is TGTGCCAGCTCCCGGGCAGAAGACACTGAAGCTTTCTTT.

V usage is TRBV27 and J usage is TRBJ2-2; D remains unclear. The CDR3 sequence is 15 residues long. The germline V gene encodes CDR1 MNHEY and CDR2 SMNVEV (reference sequence). Trimming took 1 base from V and 5 from J, leaving 11 bases between them. This chain's CDR3 is CASSLLRVGTGELFF. The CDR3 nucleotides are TGTGCCAGCAGTTTATTACGGGTCGGGACCGGGGAGCTGTTTTTT.

CDR3 bases: TGTGCCAGCAGCGTAACTGGGGGACCGGACTACGAGCAGTACTTC. It yields the protein CASSVTGGPDYEQYF. The chain is built from TRBV28 and TRBJ2-7; possibly TRBD1 or TRBD2 for D (5 bases each). Per the germline V gene, CDR1 is MDHEN and CDR2 is SYDVKM. This CDR3 region has 15 residues. Trimming removed 6 bases from V and 3 bases from J, with 18 bases in between.